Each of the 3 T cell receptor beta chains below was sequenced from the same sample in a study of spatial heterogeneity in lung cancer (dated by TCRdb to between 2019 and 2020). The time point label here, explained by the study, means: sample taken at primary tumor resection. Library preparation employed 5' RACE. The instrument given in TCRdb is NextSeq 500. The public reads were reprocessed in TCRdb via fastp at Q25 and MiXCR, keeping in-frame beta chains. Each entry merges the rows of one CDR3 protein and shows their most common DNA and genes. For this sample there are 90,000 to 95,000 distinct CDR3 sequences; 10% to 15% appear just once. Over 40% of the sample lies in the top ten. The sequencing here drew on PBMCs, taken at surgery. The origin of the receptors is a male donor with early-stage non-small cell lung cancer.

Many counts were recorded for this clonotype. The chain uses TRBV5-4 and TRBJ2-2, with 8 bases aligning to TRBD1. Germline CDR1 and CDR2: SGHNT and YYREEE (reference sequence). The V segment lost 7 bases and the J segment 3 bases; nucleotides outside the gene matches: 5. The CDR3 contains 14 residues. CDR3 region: CASVAGGDTGELFF. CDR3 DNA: TGTGCCAGCGTGGCAGGGGGCGACACCGGGGAGCTGTTTTTT.

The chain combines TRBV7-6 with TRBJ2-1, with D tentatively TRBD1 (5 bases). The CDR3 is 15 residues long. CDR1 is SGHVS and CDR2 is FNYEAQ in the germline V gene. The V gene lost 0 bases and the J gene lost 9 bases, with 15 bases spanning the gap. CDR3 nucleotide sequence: TGTGCCAGCAGCTTAGCCCGGCTATCAAGGGGTGAGCAGTTCTTC. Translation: CASSLARLSRGEQFF.

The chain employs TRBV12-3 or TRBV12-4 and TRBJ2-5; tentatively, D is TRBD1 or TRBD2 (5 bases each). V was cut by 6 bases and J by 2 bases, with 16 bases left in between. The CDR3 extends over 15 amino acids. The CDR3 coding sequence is TGTGCCAGCAGCCTACCGGGACGGGGACAAGAGACCCAGTACTTC. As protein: CASSLPGRGQETQYF.